Shown below are 21 T cell receptor beta chains from a single sample sequenced in a study of T-cell memory formation after mild COVID-19. Using its own MiXCR run on the 5' RACE reads, TCRdb lists one record per CDR3 protein. Of roughly 58,000 distinct CDR3 sequences listed, more than 9% were seen once; the top ten hold approximately 1.2%. The sequencing input was PBMCs or a T cell subset sorted from them (not recorded which). All receptors derive from a man aged 18 to 30 who had mild COVID-19 (a few samples of this study predate the infection). Cell type and time point are not known.

In its sample, this clonotype was seen a few times. V usage is TRBV12-3 or TRBV12-4 and J usage is TRBJ1-5, with a weak D call TRBD1 (5 bases). The CDR3 length is 12 residues. V was trimmed by 7 bases and J by 12 bases, leaving 16 bases between them. In nucleotides, the CDR3 is TGTGCCAGCACCACTCATGGGGGGGTCCAGCATTTT. Residues: CASTTHGGVQHF.

This clonotype was detected only a few times. This rearrangement joins TRBV4-2 to TRBJ2-7; tentative D call: TRBD2 (6 bases). CDR1 and CDR2 (germline): LGHNA, YNFKEQ. The CDR3 runs to 14 residues. V was trimmed by 0 bases and J by 6 bases, leaving 12 bases between them. This CDR3 is CASSQELGTREQYF. In nucleotides, the CDR3 is TGTGCCAGCAGCCAAGAACTAGGGACTCGCGAGCAGTACTTC.

This clonotype came up a few times. This sequence joins TRBV9 and TRBJ2-3, with 7 bases that match TRBD2. V gave up 1 base and J gave up 2 bases; unmatched junction bases: 7. The V gene's germline CDR1 is SGDLS and CDR2 YYNGEE. This CDR3 has 16 amino acids. DNA of the CDR3: TGTGCCAGCAGCGTATTCCGGGGGGTGATCACAGATACGCAGTATTTT. The encoded protein is CASSVFRGVITDTQYF.

This clonotype was detected only a few times. The chain employs TRBV12-3 or TRBV12-4 and TRBJ2-1; D gene unclear. The CDR3 has 16 amino acids. Trimming pared 3 bases from V and 0 bases from J, leaving 12 bases between. CDR3 in amino acids: CASSFGSPGSYNEQFF. For the CDR3, the DNA is TGTGCCAGCAGTTTCGGTTCACCTGGCTCCTACAATGAGCAGTTCTTC.

This clonotype was found a few times. This chain uses TRBV7-2 with TRBJ1-5; 7 nucleotides line up with TRBD1. CDR1 and CDR2 from the germline V gene are SGHTA and FQGNSA. Trimming took 5 bases from V and 6 from J; bases not matched to a gene: 10. The CDR3 loop spans 15 amino acids. CDR3 sequence (DNA): TGTGCCAGCAGCGAGACAGGGCAAGGACGTCAGCCCCAGCATTTT. Translated, it gives CASSETGQGRQPQHF.

The chain employs TRBV5-1 and TRBJ2-2; the D gene could be TRBD1 or TRBD2 (5 bases each). V shed 6 bases and J shed 1 base, with 16 bases lying between them. The CDR3 runs 16 residues. CDR1 SGHRS and CDR2 YFSETQ come from the germline V gene. The CDR3 reads CASNDPRDGNTGELFF. The CDR3 DNA reads as TGCGCCAGCAACGACCCCCGGGACGGGAACACCGGGGAGCTGTTTTTT.

This clonotype was seen only a few times. CDR3 sequence reads: CSVSGISGPGTGELFF. In DNA, the CDR3 is TGCAGCGTGAGCGGTATTTCAGGGCCAGGGACCGGGGAGCTGTTTTTT. The V gene is TRBV29-1, the J gene TRBJ2-2; D assignment may be TRBD1 or TRBD2 (5 bases each). CDR3 length equals 16 residues. Germline V gives CDR1 SQVTM, CDR2 ANQGSEA. The V gene lost 6 bases and the J gene lost 5 bases, with 22 bases spanning the gap.

The chain joins TRBV7-2 to TRBJ2-3; the D gene is possibly TRBD2 (5 bases). V lost 7 bases and J lost 5, with 19 bases in between. The CDR3 is made up of 15 amino acids. Germline V gene sequence: CDR1 SGHTA, CDR2 FQGNSA. For the CDR3, the DNA is TGTGCCAGCATCTCTGGGAGCGACTGGGTAGATACGCAGTATTTT. It yields the protein CASISGSDWVDTQYF.

The chain joins TRBV6-6 to TRBJ2-7; D uncertain. V was clipped by 5 bases and J by 2 bases, with 13 bases between them. The CDR3 runs to 14 residues. Germline V gene data show CDR1 as MNHNY and CDR2 as SVGAGI (reference sequence). The chain's CDR3 is CASSPRALAYEQYV. The CDR3 region has the DNA TGTGCCAGCAGTCCCCGGGCCCTAGCCTACGAGCAGTACGTC.

In its sample, this clonotype was seen many times. The chain combines TRBV9 with TRBJ2-1; D is unclear. This CDR3 contains 16 residues. Germline V gives CDR1 SGDLS, CDR2 YYNGEE. Trimming removed 1 base at V and 0 bases at J, with 11 bases between. The CDR3 DNA reads TGTGCCAGCAGCGTATTTACCCCCAGCTCCTACAATGAGCAGTTCTTC. As protein: CASSVFTPSSYNEQFF.

The V gene is TRBV12-3 or TRBV12-4, the J gene TRBJ2-1, with TRBD1 as a possible D gene (6 bases). V was shortened by 1 base and J by 9 bases, with 16 bases between the two germline ends. CDR3 length equals 15 residues. The CDR3 loop is CASSLGQAGPIEQFF. The DNA for the CDR3 is TGTGCCAGCAGTTTAGGACAGGCTGGGCCAATTGAGCAGTTCTTC.

A word on this clonotype: A single base separates this from a much larger clone, so it may be a read error. The gene calls are TRBV2 and TRBJ2-5, with 9 bases that match TRBD1. CDR1 and CDR2 from the germline V gene are SNHLY and FYNNEI. V was pared by 3 bases and J by 7 bases, with 3 bases of the junction left unmatched. The CDR3 consists of 13 residues. CDR3 nucleotides: TGTGCCAGCAGTGATTGGGGACAGGGGACCCAGTACTTC. The encoded protein is CASSDWGQGTQYF.

This clonotype was picked up many times. The rearrangement links TRBV7-3 to TRBJ1-1; 7 nucleotides align to TRBD1. The CDR3 consists of 13 residues. Germline V gene data show CDR1 as SGHTA and CDR2 as FQGTGA. J gave up 5 bases and V 4 bases, and 4 bases lay outside the gene matches. Written as DNA, the CDR3 is TGTGCCAGCAGCTCGTACAGGGGTACTGAAGCTTTCTTT. It specifies CASSSYRGTEAFF.

This clonotype was recorded a few times. The V gene is TRBV2, the J gene TRBJ2-3; D ambiguous. Trimming pared 11 bases from V and 1 base from J, leaving 19 bases between. Germline V gives CDR1 SNHLY, CDR2 FYNNEI. The CDR3 length is 15 residues. The DNA for the CDR3 is TGTGCCCGCGATCATGGGGTATCGCGCACAGATACGCAGTATTTT. Its protein product is CARDHGVSRTDTQYF.

Only a few counts were recorded for this clonotype. This chain links TRBV11-2 with TRBJ1-2, with D maybe TRBD1 (5 bases). The CDR3 extends over 16 amino acids. Per the germline V gene, CDR1 is SGHAT and CDR2 is FQNNGV. The V gene lost 4 bases and the J gene lost 2 bases, with 17 bases spanning the gap. CDR3 region: CASSSLSGTANYGYTF. Written as DNA, the CDR3 is TGTGCCAGCAGCTCCCTCTCCGGGACCGCAAACTATGGCTACACCTTC.

In regard to this clonotype: Mismatch with germline at one junction end may stem from a read error. The chain uses TRBV7-3 and TRBJ2-4; D gene ambiguous. This CDR3 comprises 13 residues. In germline, CDR1 is SGHTA, CDR2 FQGTGA. CDR3 bases: TGTGCCAGCAGCAGCCAGGAGAGAAACATTAAGTACTTC. It specifies CASSSQERNIKYF.

This clonotype was observed many times. The chain uses TRBV12-3 or TRBV12-4 and TRBJ2-7, with 9 bases lining up with TRBD1. V dropped 7 bases and J dropped 4; count of bases not matched to a gene: 17. This CDR3 has 17 residues. The CDR3 loop reads CASISSVTGGVGYEQYV. CDR3 DNA: TGTGCCAGCATCTCATCCGTGACAGGGGGAGTAGGTTACGAGCAGTACGTC.

This clonotype was seen only a few times. This chain connects TRBV7-3 to TRBJ2-4; unclear D gene. The germline V gene encodes CDR1 SGHTA and CDR2 FQGTGA. V lost 4 bases and J lost 7, with 5 bases in between. The CDR3 length is 11 residues. In DNA form, the CDR3 reads TGTGCCAGCAGCTCTTCCAACATTCAGTACTTC. Its protein is CASSSSNIQYF.

This clonotype was observed a few times. V is TRBV12-3 or TRBV12-4 and J is TRBJ2-2; a weak D match, TRBD2 (5 bases). Trimming stripped 10 bases from V and 7 bases from J, with 16 bases between. The CDR3 is 13 amino acids. The DNA of the CDR3 is TGTGCCACCAACCGGGGTGGAGTCGGGGAGCTGTTTTTT. It specifies CATNRGGVGELFF.

This clonotype has more than one count but fewer than ten. The V call is TRBV20-1, the J call TRBJ2-3, with 12 bases lining up with TRBD2. In germline, CDR1 is DFQATT, CDR2 SNEGSKA (reference sequence). CDR3 length: 16 amino acids. With 0 bases clipped from V and 4 bases from J, the junction kept 5 bases outside the gene matches. CDR3 in amino acids: CSARDRRLAGADTQYF. Written as DNA, the CDR3 is TGCAGTGCTAGAGATCGGCGACTAGCGGGGGCAGATACGCAGTATTTT.

The chain is built from TRBV29-1 and TRBJ2-3; D is ambiguous. CDR3 length equals 12 residues. Germline values: CDR1 SQVTM, CDR2 ANQGSEA. CDR3 sequence: CSFELGTDTQYF. CDR3 coding DNA: TGCAGTTTCGAGCTCGGCACAGATACGCAGTATTTT.